A single sample is the source of the 13 T cell receptor beta chains below, sequenced in a study of Graves' ophthalmopathy and Graves' hyperthyroidism. Transcripts of RNA were the source for amplifying TCR beta CDR3 regions. The first-round RT-PCR employed HTBI primers together with the Qiagen OneStep RT-PCR kit. A multiplex PCR was then performed as the second round. MiXCR, applied by TCRdb to the multiplex PCR reads, yields one record per CDR3 protein. The sample includes approximately 1.2 million distinct CDR3 sequences, about 35% of them seen just once. Sequencing was done on a sample of peripheral blood or thyroid tissue (not recorded which). The receptors shown here come from an adult man with Graves' hyperthyroidism.

The sample holds many counts of this clonotype. The chain recombines TRBV11-2 with TRBJ2-7; weak D call: TRBD1 (5 bases). This CDR3 spans 14 amino acids. CDR1 and CDR2 (germline): SGHAT, FQNNGV. V lost 7 bases and J lost 1, with 14 bases in between. Here the CDR3 reads CASTPGLGSYEQYF. CDR3 bases: TGTGCCAGCACCCCAGGGCTAGGGTCCTACGAGCAGTACTTC.

For the CDR3, the DNA is TGTGCCTGGATCGGGACAGGGAGCTCACCCCTCCACTTT. Protein product: CAWIGTGSSPLHF. The chain links TRBV25-1 to TRBJ1-6; 9 nucleotides line up with TRBD1. The CDR3 is 13 amino acids. J was trimmed by 10 bases and V by 11 bases; bases with no gene match: 9. Germline-derived CDR1 and CDR2 are MGHDK and SYGVNS.

This clonotype was detected a few times. This chain links TRBV10-3 with TRBJ2-2; D is uncertain. The CDR3 consists of 15 residues. The germline CDR1 and CDR2 sequences are ENHRY and SYGVKD. The V and J ends lost 10 bases and 0 bases respectively, with 15 bases between them. The CDR3 DNA reads as TGTGCCAGCAATCCAGGCGGAACGAACACCGGGGAGCTGTTTTTT. Translation gives CASNPGGTNTGELFF.

Comments on this clonotype: Given a much more abundant clone one base away, this may be a read error. This chain links TRBV20-1 with TRBJ2-7; 7 bases agree with TRBD1. The V gene end was trimmed by 0 bases and the J gene end by 0 bases; junction bases not matched to a gene: 5. Germline CDR1 and CDR2: DFQATT and SNEGSKA (reference sequence). The CDR3 loop spans 15 amino acids. This chain's CDR3 is CSARDGTAISYEQYF. DNA for the CDR3: TGCAGTGCTAGAGATGGGACAGCCATCTCCTACGAGCAGTACTTC.

The rearrangement joins TRBV30 to TRBJ1-6; perhaps TRBD1 as D (6 bases). Germline V lookup: CDR1 GTSNPN, CDR2 SVGIG (reference sequence). CDR3 length: 12 amino acids. V was shortened by 6 bases and J by 7 bases, with 10 bases between the two germline ends. CDR3 in amino acids: CACPTGNSPLHF. CDR3 in DNA: TGTGCCTGCCCTACAGGGAATTCACCCCTCCACTTT.

The chain links TRBV10-3 to TRBJ2-5; 10 nucleotides line up with TRBD1. V lost 4 bases, J lost 5 bases, and 10 bases stayed unmatched. The CDR3 loop spans 16 amino acids. Germline assignment: CDR1 ENHRY and CDR2 SYGVKD. In nucleotides, the CDR3 is TGTGCCATCAGTGGGAGACAGGGGGCGCGAGAGGAGACCCAGTACTTC. This gives the protein CAISGRQGAREETQYF.

This sequence joins TRBV9 and TRBJ2-2; TRBD2 agrees at 10 bases. V shed 4 bases and J 6 bases; nucleotides not matched to a gene: 15. The CDR3 extends over 18 amino acids. Germline CDR1 and CDR2: SGDLS and YYNGEE. The chain's CDR3 is CASSQDRGGTSVSGELFF. CDR3 nucleotides: TGTGCCAGCAGCCAAGATCGAGGGGGGACTAGCGTGTCCGGGGAGCTGTTTTTT.

The V and J genes are TRBV29-1 and TRBJ2-2; tentatively, D is TRBD2 (6 bases). The V gene's germline CDR1 is SQVTM and CDR2 ANQGSEA. The CDR3 consists of 14 residues. V was clipped by 3 bases and J by 3 bases, with 11 bases between them. The CDR3 here is CSVERGADTGELFF. The CDR3 nucleotides read TGCAGCGTTGAGCGGGGAGCCGACACCGGGGAGCTGTTTTTT.

This clonotype showed up many times. The chain recombines TRBV11-2 with TRBJ2-5, with a possible D match to TRBD1 (6 bases). V was trimmed by 5 bases and J by 5 bases, leaving 12 bases between them. The CDR3 runs to 13 residues. CDR1 is SGHAT, CDR2 FQNNGV, per germline. CDR3 in amino acids: CASSPGQSETQYF. CDR3 DNA sequence: TGTGCCAGCAGCCCCGGACAGTCGGAGACCCAGTACTTC.

DNA of the CDR3: TGTGCCAGCAGCACCTGGGTGGCTAGCGGGGGCGCCGGCTCCTACGAGCAGTACTTC. Residues: CASSTWVASGGAGSYEQYF. The chain combines TRBV7-2 with TRBJ2-7, with 10 bases aligning to TRBD2. Trimming at V came to 5 bases and at J to 0 bases, leaving 16 bases not matched to a gene. Germline V CDR1 and CDR2: SGHTA, FQGNSA. The CDR3 covers 19 residues.

The V gene is TRBV11-1, the J gene TRBJ2-2; D is possibly TRBD2 (5 bases). The V end was cut by 8 bases, the J end by 2 bases, with 9 bases between. This CDR3 has 13 residues. Germline CDR1 is SGHAT and CDR2 is FQDESV (reference sequence). The CDR3 reads CASGSVNTGELFF. The CDR3 DNA follows: TGTGCCAGCGGTAGCGTCAACACCGGGGAGCTGTTTTTT.

The chain couples TRBV12-3 or TRBV12-4 to TRBJ1-6; 10 bases are shared with TRBD1. The length of the CDR3 is 15 residues. The J segment lost 7 bases and the V segment lost 5 bases, leaving 5 bases of the junction unmatched. DNA for the CDR3: TGTGCCAGCAGTACGGGACAGGGGACCAATTCACCCCTCCACTTT. Translation: CASSTGQGTNSPLHF.

This chain joins TRBV9 and TRBJ2-5, with 9 nucleotides matching TRBD1. CDR1 is SGDLS, CDR2 YYNGEE, per germline. The CDR3 has 14 residues. V was clipped by 5 bases and J by 5 bases; unmatched bases: 7. The CDR3 region is CASRVTGGGETQYF. DNA of the CDR3: TGTGCCAGCAGGGTGACAGGGGGAGGCGAGACCCAGTACTTC.